This paragraph reports one TCR beta chain. Its matching antigen is unknown. The CDR3 has 16 amino acids. Germline V gene lookup returns CDR1 SEHNR and CDR2 FQNEAQ (reference sequence). V was pared by 4 bases and J by 4 bases, with 12 bases of the junction left unmatched. The study ran its PCR with 60 Vbeta and 13 Jbeta primers. Profiling relied on immunoSEQ multiplex PCR, and the TCRdb table lists in-frame clones only, not all of them. The sample records under 250,000 clones, around 76% being singletons. The sample is drawn from a study of cytomegalovirus exposure and HLA in healthy donors. General observations from the study: Using a false discovery rate of 0.05, a later analysis showed that 16,951 TCR beta sequences were associated with HLA alleles. In a later analysis, a missense DCLRE1C variant was linked to TCR beta V- and J-gene trimming.

Donors were nominally healthy when sampled, though unrecorded immune exposures were likely. The V gene is TRBV7-9, the J gene TRBJ2-7, with 8 bases fitting TRBD1. The receptor was isolated from a man under 40 in good health and CMV-seronegative. Sequencing used PBMCs. CDR3 in amino acids: CASSSAVDRDLYEQYF. The CDR3 nucleotides read TGTGCCAGCAGCTCGGCCGTGGACAGGGATTTGTACGAGCAGTACTTC.